Shown below are 23 T cell receptor beta chains from a single sample sequenced in a study of T cells in Graves' hyperthyroidism and ophthalmopathy. Amplified TCR beta CDR3 regions derived from RNA transcripts. The HTBI primer set served for first-round RT-PCR of the TCR CDR3. Via MiXCR, TCRdb re-called the multiplex PCR reads, giving one row per CDR3 protein. The table lists 500,000 to 600,000 distinct CDR3 sequences, more than 45% of them singletons. Sequences were obtained from peripheral blood or thyroid tissue (not recorded which). Every receptor here comes from a woman under 30 with Graves' hyperthyroidism.

The count of this clonotype is one. The chain combines TRBV7-8 with TRBJ1-2, with 8 bases identical to TRBD1. Germline V gene sequence: CDR1 SGHVS, CDR2 FQNEAQ. The CDR3 runs 15 residues. J gave up 3 bases and V 4 bases, and 7 bases lay outside the gene matches. CDR3: CASSSSDRVYYGYTF. For the CDR3, the DNA is TGTGCCAGCAGCTCATCGGACAGGGTGTACTATGGCTACACCTTC.

V and J are TRBV19 and TRBJ1-5; D gene unclear. Trimming took 3 bases from V and 4 from J, leaving 7 bases between them. The germline gives CDR1 LNHDA, CDR2 SQIVND (reference sequence). The CDR3 has 13 amino acids. The CDR3 reads CASSIWQNQPQHF. The CDR3 region has the DNA TGTGCCAGTAGTATCTGGCAGAATCAGCCCCAGCATTTT. Based on the CDR3 plus reference TRBV19 and TRBJ1-5, the full variable domain is DGGITQSPKYLFRKEGQNVTLSCEQNLNHDAMYWYRQDPGQGLRLIYYSQIVNDFQKGDIAEGYSVSREKKESFPLTVTSAQKNPTAFYLCASSIWQNQPQHFGDGTRLSIL.

The rearrangement uses TRBV2 and TRBJ1-1; 7 bases match TRBD1. CDR1 is SNHLY, CDR2 FYNNEI, per germline. V trimming: 10 bases; J trimming: 3 bases; junction bases outside the gene matches: 8. This CDR3 spans 13 amino acids. CDR3 amino acids: CANDLQGDTEAFF. In DNA, the CDR3 is TGTGCCAACGATCTCCAGGGGGACACTGAAGCTTTCTTT.

This clonotype was observed many times. The genes are TRBV5-5 and TRBJ1-5; D is unclear. The CDR3 totals 16 residues. V lost 2 bases and J 6 bases, leaving 18 bases between the germline ends. Germline V gene sequence: CDR1 SGHKS, CDR2 YYEKEE (reference sequence). CDR3 loop: CASSFGGMSSGQPQHF. Here the CDR3 DNA reads TGTGCCAGCAGCTTCGGAGGAATGTCCAGTGGTCAGCCCCAGCATTTT. The variable domain in full, with the rest retrieved from reference TRBV5-5 and TRBJ1-5, is DAGVTQSPTHLIKTRGQQVTLRCSPISGHKSVSWYQQVLGQGPQFIFQYYEKEERGRGNFPDRFSARQFPNYSSELNVNALLLGDSALYLCASSFGGMSSGQPQHFGDGTRLSIL.

The chain recombines TRBV19 with TRBJ1-4; 9 bases match TRBD1. V dropped 4 bases and J dropped 8; count of bases not matched to a gene: 8. CDR3 length: 15 residues. Germline-derived CDR1 and CDR2 are LNHDA and SQIVND (reference sequence). CDR3 sequence reads: CASSTGTGPGEKLFF. Written as DNA, the CDR3 is TGTGCCAGTAGTACCGGGACAGGGCCAGGGGAAAAACTGTTTTTT.

This clonotype has at least ten counts. The rearrangement uses TRBV27 and TRBJ1-5, with unresolved D. Looked up from germline, CDR1 is MNHEY and CDR2 is SMNVEV (reference sequence). With 0 bases removed from V and 6 bases from J, the gap between germline ends came to 6 bases. This CDR3 contains 13 residues. The CDR3 coding sequence is TGTGCCAGCAGTTTATCTCAGGCTCAGCCCCAGCATTTT. Translated: CASSLSQAQPQHF.

The chain employs TRBV29-1 and TRBJ1-1; a weak D match, TRBD1 (6 bases). Germline V lookup: CDR1 SQVTM, CDR2 ANQGSEA. CDR3 length: 14 residues. The V gene lost 4 bases and the J gene lost 0 bases, with 12 bases spanning the gap. The CDR3 region has the DNA TGCAGCGTTGCCAGGGGTATCGTGAACACTGAAGCTTTCTTT. This sequence encodes CSVARGIVNTEAFF.

V and J are TRBV20-1 and TRBJ2-7, with TRBD1 as a possible D gene (5 bases). The CDR3 is 13 amino acids. Trimming took 2 bases from V and 7 from J, leaving 15 bases between them. The germline V gene encodes CDR1 DFQATT and CDR2 SNEGSKA (reference sequence). DNA of the CDR3: TGCAGTGCTAGAAAGGGTAGTGCAGGGGAGCAGTACTTC. This codes for CSARKGSAGEQYF.

The chain has TRBV29-1 and TRBJ1-2; possible D gene TRBD1, 5 bases. The CDR3 is 11 amino acids. The germline gives CDR1 SQVTM, CDR2 ANQGSEA. Trimming pared 7 bases from V and 6 bases from J, leaving 12 bases between. The CDR3 nucleotides read TGCAGCGCCGTGGGGGGAGATGGCTACACCTTC. Protein product: CSAVGGDGYTF. The full variable domain, with the rest looked up from reference TRBV29-1 and TRBJ1-2, is SAVISQKPSRDICQRGTSLTIQCQVDSQVTMMFWYRQQPGQSLTLIATANQGSEATYESGFVIDKFPISRPNLTFSTLTVSNMSPEDSSIYLCSAVGGDGYTFGSGTRLTVV.

Comments on this clonotype: Germline and junction disagree at one end, which may indicate a read error. The rearrangement uses TRBV28 and TRBJ2-7, with TRBD2 matching over 10 bases. CDR1 and CDR2 from the germline V gene are MDHEN and SYDVKM. The CDR3 totals 14 residues. The chain's CDR3 is CVSRIAGGSYEQYF. CDR3 sequence (DNA): TGTGTCAGCAGGATAGCGGGAGGATCCTACGAGCAGTACTTC.

A remark on this clonotype: A single base separates this from a much larger clone, so it may be a read error. The chain uses TRBV7-2 and TRBJ2-5, with D possibly being TRBD2 (7 bases). Looked up from germline, CDR1 is SGHTA and CDR2 is FQGNSA. This CDR3 is 15 amino acids long. CDR3 in amino acids: CASSQGGGGAETKYF. The CDR3, as DNA: TGCGCCAGCAGCCAAGGGGGAGGGGGTGCGGAGACCAAGTACTTC.

The rearrangement uses TRBV7-6 and TRBJ2-7; no definite D call. V was shortened by 5 bases and J by 5 bases, with 10 bases between the two germline ends. CDR1 SGHVS and CDR2 FNYEAQ come from the germline V gene. The CDR3 runs to 12 residues. The CDR3 region is CASSPGDHEQYF. Here the CDR3 DNA reads TGTGCCAGCAGCCCAGGAGACCACGAGCAGTACTTC.

The chain carries TRBV7-2 and TRBJ2-3, with 12 positions matching TRBD2. The germline V gene has CDR1 SGHTA and CDR2 FQGNSA. The V and J ends lost 7 bases and 5 bases, in that order; junction bases with no gene match: 4. The CDR3 length is 14 residues. Here the CDR3 DNA reads TGTGCCAGCACTGGGGGACTAGCGGGAGATACGCAGTATTTT. It is translated as CASTGGLAGDTQYF.

This clonotype was found many times. The V call is TRBV7-8, the J call TRBJ1-2; the D gene is possibly TRBD1 (5 bases). The CDR3 has 15 amino acids. V was shortened by 1 base and J by 4 bases, with 13 bases between the two germline ends. Germline V gene lookup returns CDR1 SGHVS and CDR2 FQNEAQ. The DNA for the CDR3 is TGTGCCAGCAGCTTAGGTACAGGAAGGTTCTATGGCTACACCTTC. This translates into CASSLGTGRFYGYTF.

The chain links TRBV9 to TRBJ1-1; no definite D call. This CDR3 has 15 amino acids. Germline loops: CDR1 SGDLS, CDR2 YYNGEE. The ends were cut back, 0 bases at V and 6 bases at J, with 15 bases in the middle. CDR3 in amino acids: CASSVEGSARPEAFF. CDR3 DNA sequence: TGTGCCAGCAGCGTAGAAGGTAGCGCACGACCTGAAGCTTTCTTT. The variable domain in full, completed from reference TRBV9 and TRBJ1-1, reads DSGVTQTPKHLITATGQRVTLRCSPRSGDLSVYWYQQSLDQGLQFLIQYYNGEERAKGNILERFSAQQFPDLHSELNLSSLELGDSALYFCASSVEGSARPEAFFGQGTRLTVV.

This clonotype has at least ten counts. The chain carries TRBV10-2 and TRBJ2-7; D is uncertain. V was trimmed by 6 bases and J by 7 bases, leaving 22 bases between them. CDR1 is WSHSY, CDR2 SAAADI, per germline. This CDR3 has 15 residues. CDR3 DNA sequence: TGCGCCAGCAGGGGCGCACCCATCCTTCTGGAAGAGCAGTACTTC. It is translated as CASRGAPILLEEQYF.

At least ten counts were recorded for this clonotype. The chain couples TRBV5-1 to TRBJ1-1; TRBD1 might be the D (5 bases). Trimming cost V 6 bases and J 1 base, with 10 bases left between them. CDR3 length: 13 residues. Germline V gene sequence: CDR1 SGHRS, CDR2 YFSETQ. DNA of the CDR3: TGCGCCAGCACCGTGGGACGGAACACTGAAGCTTTCTTT. It specifies CASTVGRNTEAFF.

This clonotype was recorded only once. Without the conserved terminal phenylalanine or tryptophan, this CDR3 likely stems from a read error. The limits of the CDR3 on the DNA are not certain, so only TCRdb's listed CDR3 is given. J is TRBJ1-3 and V is TRBV7-8. A total of 9 residues make up the CDR3, ends included. CDR1 is SGHVS, CDR2 FQNEAQ, per germline. The CDR3 loop is CASSAPGLA.

This clonotype showed up many times. V is TRBV2 and J is TRBJ2-3; 9 bases fit TRBD1. CDR1 and CDR2 (germline): SNHLY, FYNNEI. The junction had 2 bases not matched to a gene; V was cut back by 4 bases and J by 3 bases. This CDR3 spans 14 amino acids. DNA for the CDR3: TGTGCCAGCAGTGGAGGACAGGGGACAGATACGCAGTATTTT. Amino acids: CASSGGQGTDTQYF.

The rearrangement joins TRBV20-1 to TRBJ1-2; possible D gene TRBD1, 5 bases. V lost 6 bases and J 10 bases, leaving 15 bases between the germline ends. There are 11 residues in the CDR3. Germline-derived CDR1 and CDR2 are DFQATT and SNEGSKA (reference sequence). The CDR3 protein is CSASREDDYTF. CDR3 DNA: TGCAGTGCCAGCAGGGAAGATGACTACACCTTC.

This clonotype was counted once. J is TRBJ1-2 and V is TRBV20-1; D is perhaps TRBD1 (5 bases). There are 13 residues in the CDR3. Deletions cut 1 base from V and 7 bases from J, with 13 bases between. The germline V gene has CDR1 DFQATT and CDR2 SNEGSKA (reference sequence). This chain's CDR3 is CSARVGVEGGYTF. Written as DNA, the CDR3 is TGCAGTGCTAGAGTGGGGGTCGAGGGTGGCTACACCTTC.

In this sample, this clonotype turned up many times. This CDR3 reads CASSSRDRQETQYF. DNA of the CDR3: TGTGCCAGCAGTTCCCGGGATAGACAAGAGACCCAGTACTTC. The chain carries TRBV6-1 and TRBJ2-5; weak D call: TRBD2 (5 bases). The CDR3 is made up of 14 amino acids. Germline V gene data show CDR1 as MNHNS and CDR2 as SASEGT. V lost 5 bases, J lost 2 bases, and 12 bases lay in between.

The chain joins TRBV20-1 to TRBJ1-2; D is perhaps TRBD1 (6 bases). The CDR3 totals 16 residues. The germline V gene encodes CDR1 DFQATT and CDR2 SNEGSKA (reference sequence). The V and J ends lost 2 bases and 4 bases respectively, with 20 bases between them. This chain's CDR3 is CSARSGTLSSAYGYTF. The CDR3 DNA reads TGCAGTGCTAGAAGCGGGACACTCTCCTCCGCCTATGGCTACACCTTC.